This T cell receptor beta chain appears in the sequencing data of a study of response to subunit inactivated influenza vaccine. Overall study results and limits: With each seasonal influenza vaccination, the authors suggested, few new T cells are recruited.

The CDR3 has 18 residues. The trim removed 4 bases at V and 0 bases at J, leaving 10 bases unmatched. CDR1 and CDR2 (germline): SGHRS, YFSETQ. TCRdb independently ran MiXCR on the RT-PCR reads; one entry per CDR3 protein. The data show some 500,000 distinct CDR3 sequences, approximately 12% seen once. Of note for this clonotype: Its target is not known.

The sample was PBMCs from blood, taken 40 to 50 days after vaccination. The gene calls are TRBV5-1 and TRBJ2-7; 13 bases fit TRBD2. The source is a man aged 45 to 65 who received an inactivated influenza vaccine. DNA for the CDR3: TGCGCCAGCAGCCCCACTAGCGGGAGGGCCCCGAGCTCCTACGAGCAGTACTTC. The encoded protein is CASSPTSGRAPSSYEQYF.